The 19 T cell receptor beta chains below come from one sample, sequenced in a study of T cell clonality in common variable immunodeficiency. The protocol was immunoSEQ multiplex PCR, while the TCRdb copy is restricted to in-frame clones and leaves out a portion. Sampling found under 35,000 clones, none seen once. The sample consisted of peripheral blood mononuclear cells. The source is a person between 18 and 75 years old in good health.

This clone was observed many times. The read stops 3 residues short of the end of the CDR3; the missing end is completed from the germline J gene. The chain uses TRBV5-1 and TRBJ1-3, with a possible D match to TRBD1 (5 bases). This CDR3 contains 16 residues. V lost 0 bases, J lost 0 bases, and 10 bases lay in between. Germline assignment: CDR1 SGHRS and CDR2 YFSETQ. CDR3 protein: CASSLAPGGSGNTIYF. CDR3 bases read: TGCGCCAGCAGCTTGGCCCCGGGGGGCTCTGGAAACACC.

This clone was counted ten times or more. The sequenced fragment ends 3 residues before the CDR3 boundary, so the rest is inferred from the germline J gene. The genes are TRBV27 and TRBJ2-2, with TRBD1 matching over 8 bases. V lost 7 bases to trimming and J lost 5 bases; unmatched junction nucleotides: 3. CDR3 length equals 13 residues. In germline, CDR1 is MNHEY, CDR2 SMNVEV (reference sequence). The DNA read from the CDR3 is TGTGCCAGCACAGGGGGCTGGACCGGGGAG. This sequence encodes CASTGGWTGE. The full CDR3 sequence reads CASTGGWTGELFF.

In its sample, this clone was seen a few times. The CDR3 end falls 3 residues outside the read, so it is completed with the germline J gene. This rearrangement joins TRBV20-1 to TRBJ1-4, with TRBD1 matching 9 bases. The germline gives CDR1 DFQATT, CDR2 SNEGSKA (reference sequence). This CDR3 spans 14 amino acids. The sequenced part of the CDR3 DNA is TGCAGTGCTACTTGGGACAGGGATAATTCACCA. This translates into CSATWDRDNSP. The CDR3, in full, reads CSATWDRDNSPLFF.

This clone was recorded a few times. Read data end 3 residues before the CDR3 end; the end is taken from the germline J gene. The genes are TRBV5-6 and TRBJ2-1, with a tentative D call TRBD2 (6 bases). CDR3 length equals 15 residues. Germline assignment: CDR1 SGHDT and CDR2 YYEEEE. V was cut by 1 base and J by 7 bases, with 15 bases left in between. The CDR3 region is CASSLMRGAGNEQFF. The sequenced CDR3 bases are TGTGCCAGCAGCTTGATGAGGGGCGCGGGGAATGAG.

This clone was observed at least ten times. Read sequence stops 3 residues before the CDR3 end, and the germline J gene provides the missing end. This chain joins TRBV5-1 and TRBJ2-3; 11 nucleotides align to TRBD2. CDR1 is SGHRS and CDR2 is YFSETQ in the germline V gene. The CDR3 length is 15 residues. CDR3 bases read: TGCGCCAGCAGCTTGACTAGCGGGGGCCAAGAGACG. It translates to CASSLTSGGQET. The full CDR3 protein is CASSLTSGGQETQYF.

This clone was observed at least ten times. The CDR3 sequence: CASSGPQGVQETQYF. Incomplete CDR3 DNA: TGCGCCAGCAGCGGCCCGCAGGGGGTCCAAGAGACC. The chain is built from TRBV5-1 and TRBJ2-5, with 7 nucleotides matching TRBD1. The sequence runs out 3 residues before the end of the CDR3; the remainder is reconstructed from the germline J gene. Germline CDR1 reads SGHRS; CDR2 reads YFSETQ. This CDR3 contains 15 residues. Losses at the gene ends were 4 bases for V and 1 base for J; bases not matched to a gene: 7.

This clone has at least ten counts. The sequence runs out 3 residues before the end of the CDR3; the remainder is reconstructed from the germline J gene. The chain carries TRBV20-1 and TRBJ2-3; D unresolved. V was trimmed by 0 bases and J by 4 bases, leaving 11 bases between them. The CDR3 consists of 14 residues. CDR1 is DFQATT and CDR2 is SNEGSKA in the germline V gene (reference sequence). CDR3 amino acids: CSARDRSGSDTQYF. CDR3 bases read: TGCAGTGCTAGAGATCGCTCAGGTTCAGATACG.

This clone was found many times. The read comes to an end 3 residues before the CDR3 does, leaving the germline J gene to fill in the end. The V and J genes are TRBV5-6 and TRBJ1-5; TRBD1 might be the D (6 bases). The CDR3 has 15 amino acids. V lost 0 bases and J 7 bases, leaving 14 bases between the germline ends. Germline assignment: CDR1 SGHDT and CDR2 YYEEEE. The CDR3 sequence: CASSLGSGGGQPQHF. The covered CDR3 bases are TGTGCCAGCAGCTTGGGGTCGGGGGGCGGACAGCCC.

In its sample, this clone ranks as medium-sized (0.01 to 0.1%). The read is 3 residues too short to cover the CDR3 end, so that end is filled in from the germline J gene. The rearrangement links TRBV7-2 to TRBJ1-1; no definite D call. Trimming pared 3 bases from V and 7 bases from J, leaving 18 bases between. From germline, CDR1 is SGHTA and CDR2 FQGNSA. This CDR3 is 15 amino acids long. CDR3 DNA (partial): TGTGCCAGCAGCTTTGGGTCTAGCTCGGCGGTTGAA. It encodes CASSFGSSSAVE. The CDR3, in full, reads CASSFGSSSAVEAFF.

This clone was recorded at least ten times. The part of the CDR3 DNA that was read is TGCGCCAGCAGCTGGCGGACAGGGGGGGACGATGAG. Amino acid sequence: CASSWRTGGDDE. The whole CDR3 protein is CASSWRTGGDDEQFF. The chain carries TRBV5-1 and TRBJ2-1, with 10 bases that match TRBD1. The CDR3 end is not reached by the read, which stops 3 residues before it; the germline J gene fills it in. After removal of 3 bases from V and 8 bases from J, the junction contained 8 bases not matched to a gene. Germline CDR1 reads SGHRS; CDR2 reads YFSETQ. The CDR3 length is 15 residues.

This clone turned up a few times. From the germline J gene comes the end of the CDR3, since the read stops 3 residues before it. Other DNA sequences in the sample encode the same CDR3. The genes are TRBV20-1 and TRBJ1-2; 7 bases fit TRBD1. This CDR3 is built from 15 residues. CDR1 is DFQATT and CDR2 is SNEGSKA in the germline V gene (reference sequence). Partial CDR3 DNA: TGCAGTGCTAGAGATTGGGACAGCCGCACAGATACC. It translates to CSARDWDSRTDT. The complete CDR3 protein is CSARDWDSRTDTYTF.

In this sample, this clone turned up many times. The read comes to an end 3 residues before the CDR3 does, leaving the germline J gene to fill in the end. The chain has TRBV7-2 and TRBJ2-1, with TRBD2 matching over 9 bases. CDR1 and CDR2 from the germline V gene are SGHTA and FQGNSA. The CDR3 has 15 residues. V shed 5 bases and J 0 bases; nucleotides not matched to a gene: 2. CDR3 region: CASSELAGSYNEQFF. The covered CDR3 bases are TGTGCCAGCAGCGAACTAGCGGGCTCCTACAATGAG. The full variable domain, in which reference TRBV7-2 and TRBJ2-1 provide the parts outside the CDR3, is GAGVSQSPSNKVTEKGKDVELRCDPISGHTALYWYRQSLGQGLEFLIYFQGNSAPDKSGLPSDRFSAERTGGSVSTLTIQRTQQEDSAVYLCASSELAGSYNEQFFGPGTRLTVL.

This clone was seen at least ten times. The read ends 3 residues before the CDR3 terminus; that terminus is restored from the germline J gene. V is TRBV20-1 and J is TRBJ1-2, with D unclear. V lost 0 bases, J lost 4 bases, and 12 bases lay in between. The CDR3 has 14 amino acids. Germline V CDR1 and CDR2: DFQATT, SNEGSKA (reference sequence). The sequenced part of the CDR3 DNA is TGCAGTGCTAGAGATTCAGGTTATTCCTATGGC. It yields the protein CSARDSGYSYG. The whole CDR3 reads CSARDSGYSYGYTF.

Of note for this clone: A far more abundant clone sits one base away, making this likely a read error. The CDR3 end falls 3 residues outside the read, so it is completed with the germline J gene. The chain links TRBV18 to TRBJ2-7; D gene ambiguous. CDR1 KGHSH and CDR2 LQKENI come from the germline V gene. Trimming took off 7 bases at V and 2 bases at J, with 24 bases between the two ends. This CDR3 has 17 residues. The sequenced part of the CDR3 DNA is TGTGCCAGCTTACCCGCCCCCCGGAGCGCAATTCCCTACGAG. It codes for CASLPAPRSAIPYE. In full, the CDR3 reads CASLPAPRSAIPYEQYF.

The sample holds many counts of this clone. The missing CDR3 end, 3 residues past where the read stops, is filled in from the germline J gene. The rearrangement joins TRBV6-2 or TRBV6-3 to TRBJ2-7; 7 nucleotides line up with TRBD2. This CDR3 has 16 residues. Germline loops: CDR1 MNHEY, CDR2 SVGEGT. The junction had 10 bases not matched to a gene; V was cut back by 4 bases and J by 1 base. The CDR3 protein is CASSWVGGRISYEQYF. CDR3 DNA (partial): TGTGCCAGCAGTTGGGTCGGGGGGAGGATTTCCTACGAG.

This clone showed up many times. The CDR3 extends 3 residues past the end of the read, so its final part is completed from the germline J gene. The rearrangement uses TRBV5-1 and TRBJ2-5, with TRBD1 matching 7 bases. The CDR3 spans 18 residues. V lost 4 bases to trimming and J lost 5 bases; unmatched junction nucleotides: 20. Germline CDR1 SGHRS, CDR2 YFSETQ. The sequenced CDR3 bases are TGCGCCAGCAGCGGCGGAAGGCAGGGGGTAACAGTTTTGGAGACC. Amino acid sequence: CASSGGRQGVTVLET. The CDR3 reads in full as CASSGGRQGVTVLETQYF.

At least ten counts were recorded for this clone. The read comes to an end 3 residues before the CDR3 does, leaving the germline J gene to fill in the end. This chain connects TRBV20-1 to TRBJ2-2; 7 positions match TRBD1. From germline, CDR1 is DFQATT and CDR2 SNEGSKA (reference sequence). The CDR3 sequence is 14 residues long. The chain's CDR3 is CSANSGGVGEKLFF. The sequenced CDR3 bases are TGCAGTGCTAATTCAGGGGGTGTCGGTGAAAAG.

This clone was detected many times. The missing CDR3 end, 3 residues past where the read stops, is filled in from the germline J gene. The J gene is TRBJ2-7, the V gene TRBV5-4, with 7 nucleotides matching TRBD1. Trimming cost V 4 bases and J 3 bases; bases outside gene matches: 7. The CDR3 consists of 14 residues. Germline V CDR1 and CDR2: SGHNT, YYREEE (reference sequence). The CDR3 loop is CASSQGDRVYEQYF. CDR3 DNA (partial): TGTGCCAGCAGCCAGGGGGACAGAGTCTACGAG.

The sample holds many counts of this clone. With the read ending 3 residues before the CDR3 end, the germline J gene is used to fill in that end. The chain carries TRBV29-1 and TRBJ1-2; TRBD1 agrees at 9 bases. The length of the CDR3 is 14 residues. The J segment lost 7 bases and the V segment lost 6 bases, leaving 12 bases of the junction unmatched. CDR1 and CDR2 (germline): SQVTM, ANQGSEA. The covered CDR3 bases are TGCAGCGTGAGGACAGGGGCTAACTTAGGTGGC. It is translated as CSVRTGANLGG. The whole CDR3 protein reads CSVRTGANLGGYTF.